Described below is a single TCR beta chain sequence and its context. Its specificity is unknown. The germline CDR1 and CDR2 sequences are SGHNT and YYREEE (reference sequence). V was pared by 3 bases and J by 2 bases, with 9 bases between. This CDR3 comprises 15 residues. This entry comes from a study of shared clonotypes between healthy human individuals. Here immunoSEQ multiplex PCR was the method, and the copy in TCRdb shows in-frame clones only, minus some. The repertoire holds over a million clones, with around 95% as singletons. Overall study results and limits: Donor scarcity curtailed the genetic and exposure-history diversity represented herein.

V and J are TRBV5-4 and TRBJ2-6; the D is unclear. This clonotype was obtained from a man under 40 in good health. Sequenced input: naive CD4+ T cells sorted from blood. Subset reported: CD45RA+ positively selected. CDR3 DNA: TGTGCCAGCAGCTCCCGGGCGGCTGGGGCCAACGTCCTGACTTTC. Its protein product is CASSSRAAGANVLTF.